A single T cell receptor (beta chain) is shown here with its context. The sample is drawn from a study of chemoradiotherapy in HPV16-positive cancers. The length of the CDR3 is 15 residues. Per germline, CDR1 MNHNS and CDR2 SASEGT. The V segment lost 2 bases and the J segment 4 bases; nucleotides outside the gene matches: 1. Profiled with immunoSEQ multiplex PCR; TCRdb holds only in-frame clones, not every one. The table shows around 14,000 clones, with around 78% occurring only once. This chain uses TRBV6-1 with TRBJ2-3; 12 bases align to TRBD2. The specimen was obtained from a patient who underwent chemoradiotherapy. The TCR originated in a human donor with HPV-associated anogenital cancer. The CDR3, as DNA: TGTGCCAGCAGTGAACTAGCGGGGGGGCCAGATACGCAGTATTTT. Its translation is CASSELAGGPDTQYF.